This passage covers 14 T cell receptor beta chains from one sample sequenced in a study of T cells in Graves' hyperthyroidism and ophthalmopathy. Researchers took RNA transcripts and amplified the TCR beta CDR3 regions from them. The HTBI primer set drove a first-round RT-PCR of the TCR CDR3. TCRdb independently ran MiXCR on the multiplex PCR reads; one entry per CDR3 protein. The profile shows more than 250,000 distinct CDR3 sequences, around 15% of them singletons. The sample taken for sequencing was blood. These receptors all stem from a woman in her 50s with Graves' hyperthyroidism that later progressed to Graves' ophthalmopathy.

V usage is TRBV19 and J usage is TRBJ1-5; D gene uncertain. Germline lookup yields CDR1 LNHDA and CDR2 SQIVND (reference sequence). This CDR3 comprises 15 residues. Trimming took off 7 bases at V and 0 bases at J, with 13 bases between the two ends. The CDR3 region is CASIPRRYSNQPQHF. Written as DNA, the CDR3 is TGTGCCAGTATCCCACGCCGTTATAGCAATCAGCCCCAGCATTTT. Filled out from reference TRBV19 and TRBJ1-5, the complete variable domain reads DGGITQSPKYLFRKEGQNVTLSCEQNLNHDAMYWYRQDPGQGLRLIYYSQIVNDFQKGDIAEGYSVSREKKESFPLTVTSAQKNPTAFYLCASIPRRYSNQPQHFGDGTRLSIL.

For this clonotype: Given a much more abundant clone one base away, this may be a read error. V gene TRBV6-5 combines with J gene TRBJ2-7, with 10 positions matching TRBD2. The CDR3 covers 16 residues. CDR1 and CDR2 from the germline V gene are MNHEY and SVGAGI. The CDR3 coding sequence is TGTGCCGGCAGTTACGGACTAGCGGAGGTGGAGTACGAGCAGTACTTC. This translates into CAGSYGLAEVEYEQYF.

This clonotype was counted ten times or more. The chain employs TRBV5-6 and TRBJ2-2; D is unclear. The CDR3 spans 15 residues. Trimming left V 0 bases short and J 3 bases short, with 9 bases between. The germline V gene has CDR1 SGHDT and CDR2 YYEEEE. The CDR3 loop is CASSLAGMDTGELFF. In DNA form, the CDR3 reads TGTGCCAGCAGCTTGGCCGGCATGGACACCGGGGAGCTGTTTTTT.

V usage is TRBV9 and J usage is TRBJ1-1, with 8 bases identical to TRBD1. The V and J ends lost 9 bases and 3 bases, in that order; junction bases with no gene match: 13. There are 15 residues in the CDR3. The germline V gene encodes CDR1 SGDLS and CDR2 YYNGEE. CDR3 region: CATQAKGTGHTEAFF. CDR3 in DNA: TGTGCCACCCAAGCAAAAGGGACAGGACACACTGAAGCTTTCTTT.

This clonotype was recorded at least ten times. The chain combines TRBV3-1 with TRBJ1-1; D is undetermined. From germline, CDR1 is LGHDT and CDR2 YNNKEL (reference sequence). The V gene lost 7 bases and the J gene lost 2 bases, with 17 bases spanning the gap. The CDR3 length is 15 residues. CDR3 loop: CASTPSESLNTEAFF. In DNA, the CDR3 is TGTGCCAGCACCCCAAGTGAGAGCCTCAACACTGAAGCTTTCTTT.

This clonotype was observed at least ten times. J is TRBJ1-2 and V is TRBV27; TRBD1 agrees at 7 bases. The germline V gene has CDR1 MNHEY and CDR2 SMNVEV (reference sequence). This CDR3 region has 14 residues. J gave up 4 bases and V 4 bases, and 6 bases lay outside the gene matches. The CDR3 sequence: CASSSGDRSYGYTF. The CDR3 region has the DNA TGTGCCAGCAGTTCTGGGGACAGATCCTATGGCTACACCTTC.

At least ten counts were recorded for this clonotype. The rearrangement joins TRBV5-1 to TRBJ1-5, with D unclear. Germline V CDR1 and CDR2: SGHRS, YFSETQ. V lost 0 bases, J lost 6 bases, and 13 bases lay in between. The CDR3 extends over 15 amino acids. The CDR3 bases are TGCGCCAGCAGCTTGGACGGGGAGGCGAGTCAGCCCCAGCATTTT. This sequence encodes CASSLDGEASQPQHF.

This clonotype turned up a few times. V gene TRBV19 combines with J gene TRBJ2-7; D perhaps matches TRBD2 (7 bases). Per the germline V gene, CDR1 is LNHDA and CDR2 is SQIVND (reference sequence). The V and J ends lost 6 bases and 6 bases respectively, with 18 bases between them. CDR3 length: 14 residues. Written as DNA, the CDR3 is TGTGCCAGTAGCCCCGAGGGGGGGTTGGGCGAGCAGTACTTC. Translated: CASSPEGGLGEQYF.

This clonotype appeared many times. V is TRBV5-1 and J is TRBJ2-1, with D possibly matching TRBD1 (5 bases). The CDR3 consists of 19 residues. Trimming pared 1 base from V and 2 bases from J, leaving 22 bases between. Germline-derived CDR1 and CDR2 are SGHRS and YFSETQ. The CDR3 protein is CASSLPPGPPGSAYNEQFF. The DNA for the CDR3 is TGCGCCAGCAGCTTGCCCCCCGGGCCTCCAGGGTCCGCCTACAATGAGCAGTTCTTC.

The CDR3 is CASSPTSGIWEQYF. The DNA for the CDR3 is TGTGCCAGCAGTCCGACTAGCGGGATCTGGGAGCAGTACTTC. The V call is TRBV2, the J call TRBJ2-7, with TRBD2 matching 11 bases. The CDR3 runs to 14 residues. V lost 5 bases, J lost 7 bases, and 7 bases stayed unmatched. The germline CDR1 and CDR2 sequences are SNHLY and FYNNEI.

This clonotype turned up a few times. The V call is TRBV29-1, the J call TRBJ2-1, with D uncertain. V shed 5 bases and J shed 0 bases, with 8 bases lying between them. CDR1 is SQVTM, CDR2 ANQGSEA, per germline. This CDR3 has 13 residues. The CDR3 region is CSVWFSSYNEQFF. The DNA of the CDR3 is TGCAGCGTTTGGTTCAGCTCCTACAATGAGCAGTTCTTC.

This clonotype was recorded many times. The CDR3 protein is CASSLEDSHNEQFF. Here the CDR3 DNA reads TGTGCCAGCAGCCTGGAGGACAGCCACAATGAGCAGTTCTTC. V and J are TRBV11-3 and TRBJ2-1; TRBD1 is a possible D gene (6 bases). The CDR3 sequence is 14 residues long. The germline CDR1 and CDR2 sequences are SGHNT and YENEEA. V lost 5 bases and J lost 5, with 13 bases in between.

This clonotype occurred many times. The V and J genes are TRBV19 and TRBJ1-5; no reliable D call. V was trimmed by 5 bases and J by 5 bases, leaving 10 bases between them. The CDR3 runs 13 residues. Per germline, CDR1 LNHDA and CDR2 SQIVND (reference sequence). Written as DNA, the CDR3 is TGTGCCAGTAGTCGAGAATCGGATCAGCCCCAGCATTTT. Amino acid sequence: CASSRESDQPQHF.

This clonotype was detected only a few times. This chain uses TRBV19 with TRBJ1-1; 7 positions agree with TRBD1. Germline V gene data show CDR1 as LNHDA and CDR2 as SQIVND (reference sequence). The CDR3 spans 15 residues. V shed 7 bases and J 0 bases; nucleotides not matched to a gene: 8. CDR3 amino acids: CASTFTGELNTEAFF. The CDR3 DNA is TGTGCCAGTACCTTCACAGGGGAGTTGAACACTGAAGCTTTCTTT.